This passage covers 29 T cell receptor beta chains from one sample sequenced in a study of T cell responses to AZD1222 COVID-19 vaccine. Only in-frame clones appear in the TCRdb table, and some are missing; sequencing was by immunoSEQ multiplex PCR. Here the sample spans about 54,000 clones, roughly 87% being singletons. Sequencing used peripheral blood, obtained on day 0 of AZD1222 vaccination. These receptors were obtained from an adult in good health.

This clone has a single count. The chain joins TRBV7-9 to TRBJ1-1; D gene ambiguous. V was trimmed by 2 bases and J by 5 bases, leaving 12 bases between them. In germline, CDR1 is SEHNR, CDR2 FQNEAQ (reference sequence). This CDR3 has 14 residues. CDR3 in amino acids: CASSLSLGRTEAFF. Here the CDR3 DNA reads TGTGCCAGCAGCTTAAGTCTGGGAAGAACTGAAGCTTTCTTT.

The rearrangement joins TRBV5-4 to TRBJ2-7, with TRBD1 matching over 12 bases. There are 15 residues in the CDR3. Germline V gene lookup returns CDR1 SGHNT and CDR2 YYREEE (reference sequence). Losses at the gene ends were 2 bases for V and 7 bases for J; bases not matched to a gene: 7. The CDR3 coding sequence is TGTGCCAGCAGCTTCCGGGACAGGGGGCTTCGAGAGCAGTACTTC. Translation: CASSFRDRGLREQYF.

The CDR3 sequence is CASSSGELYF. The CDR3, as DNA: TGTGCCAGCAGCTCGGGGGAATTGTACTTC. This sequence joins TRBV7-9 and TRBJ2-7; the D gene is possibly TRBD2 (6 bases). Germline assignment: CDR1 SEHNR and CDR2 FQNEAQ (reference sequence). The germline V and J ends were trimmed by 4 bases and 12 bases, with 10 bases remaining between them. This CDR3 is built from 10 residues. Combining the CDR3 with reference TRBV7-9 and TRBJ2-7 gives the whole variable domain DTGVSQNPRHKITKRGQNVTFRCDPISEHNRLYWYRQTLGQGPEFLTYFQNEAQLEKSRLLSDRFSAERPKGSFSTLEIQRTEQGDSAMYLCASSSGELYFGPGTRLTVT.

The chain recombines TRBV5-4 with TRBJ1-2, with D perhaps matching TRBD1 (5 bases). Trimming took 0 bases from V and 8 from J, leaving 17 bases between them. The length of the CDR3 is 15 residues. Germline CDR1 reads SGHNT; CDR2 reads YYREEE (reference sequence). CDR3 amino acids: CASSLEYAGLGGYTF. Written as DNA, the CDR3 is TGTGCCAGCAGCTTGGAGTACGCGGGACTCGGCGGCTACACCTTC. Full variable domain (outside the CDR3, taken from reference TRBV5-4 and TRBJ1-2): ETGVTQSPTHLIKTRGQQVTLRCSSQSGHNTVSWYQQALGQGPQFIFQYYREEENGRGNFPPRFSGLQFPNYSSELNVNALELDDSALYLCASSLEYAGLGGYTFGSGTRLTVV.

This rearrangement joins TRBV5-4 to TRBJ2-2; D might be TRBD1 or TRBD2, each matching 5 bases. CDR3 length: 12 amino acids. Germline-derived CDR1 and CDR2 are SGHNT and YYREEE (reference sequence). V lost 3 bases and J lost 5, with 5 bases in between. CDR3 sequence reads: CASSWGTGELFF. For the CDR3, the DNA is TGTGCCAGCAGCTGGGGGACCGGGGAGCTGTTTTTT.

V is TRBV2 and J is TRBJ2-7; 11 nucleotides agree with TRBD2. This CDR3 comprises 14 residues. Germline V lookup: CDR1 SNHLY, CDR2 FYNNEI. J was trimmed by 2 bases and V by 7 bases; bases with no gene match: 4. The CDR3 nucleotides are TGTGCCAGCAAACTAGCGGGGGAAACCTACGAGCAGTACTTC. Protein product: CASKLAGETYEQYF. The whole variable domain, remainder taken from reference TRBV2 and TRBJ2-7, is EPEVTQTPSHQVTQMGQEVILRCVPISNHLYFYWYRQILGQKVEFLVSFYNNEISEKSEIFDDQFSVERPDGSNFTLKIRSTKLEDSAMYFCASKLAGETYEQYFGPGTRLTVT.

CDR3 amino acids: CASSYAFRGHGYTF. CDR3 sequence (DNA): TGTGCCAGCAGTTACGCGTTCAGGGGGCATGGCTACACCTTC. The rearrangement uses TRBV6-5 and TRBJ1-2; TRBD1 agrees at 8 bases. Germline V CDR1 and CDR2: MNHEY, SVGAGI. This CDR3 spans 14 amino acids. Losses at the gene ends were 2 bases for V and 6 bases for J; bases not matched to a gene: 5.

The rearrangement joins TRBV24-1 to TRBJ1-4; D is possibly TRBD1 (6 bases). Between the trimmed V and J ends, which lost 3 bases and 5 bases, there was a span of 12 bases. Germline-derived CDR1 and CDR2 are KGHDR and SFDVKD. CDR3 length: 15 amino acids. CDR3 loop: CATSDAGEGNEKLFF. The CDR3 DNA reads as TGTGCCACCAGTGATGCAGGGGAGGGAAATGAAAAACTGTTTTTT.

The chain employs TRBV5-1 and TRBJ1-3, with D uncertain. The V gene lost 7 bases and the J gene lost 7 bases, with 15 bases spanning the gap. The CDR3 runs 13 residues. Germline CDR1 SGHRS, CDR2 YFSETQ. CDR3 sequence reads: CASPLLHGNTIYF. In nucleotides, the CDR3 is TGCGCCAGCCCCTTACTACATGGGAACACCATATATTTT.

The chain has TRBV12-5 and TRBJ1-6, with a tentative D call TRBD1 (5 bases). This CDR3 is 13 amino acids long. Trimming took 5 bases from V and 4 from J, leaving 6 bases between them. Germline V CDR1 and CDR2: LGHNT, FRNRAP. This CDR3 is CASGQGYNSPLHF. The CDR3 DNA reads TGTGCTAGTGGTCAGGGTTATAATTCACCCCTCCACTTT.

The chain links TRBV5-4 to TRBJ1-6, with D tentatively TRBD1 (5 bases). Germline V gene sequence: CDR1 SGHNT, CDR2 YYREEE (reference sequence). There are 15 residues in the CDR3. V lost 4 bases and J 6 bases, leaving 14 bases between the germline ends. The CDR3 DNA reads TGTGCCAGCAGCGTGGGACGAGAGGTTAATTCACCCCTCCACTTT. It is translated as CASSVGREVNSPLHF. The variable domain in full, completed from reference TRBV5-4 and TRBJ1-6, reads ETGVTQSPTHLIKTRGQQVTLRCSSQSGHNTVSWYQQALGQGPQFIFQYYREEENGRGNFPPRFSGLQFPNYSSELNVNALELDDSALYLCASSVGREVNSPLHFGNGTRLTVT.

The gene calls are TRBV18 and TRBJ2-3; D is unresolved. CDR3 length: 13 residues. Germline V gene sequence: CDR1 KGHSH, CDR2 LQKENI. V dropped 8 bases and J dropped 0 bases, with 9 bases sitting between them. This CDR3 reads CASQRASTDTQYF. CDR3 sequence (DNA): TGTGCCAGCCAACGGGCTAGCACAGATACGCAGTATTTT.

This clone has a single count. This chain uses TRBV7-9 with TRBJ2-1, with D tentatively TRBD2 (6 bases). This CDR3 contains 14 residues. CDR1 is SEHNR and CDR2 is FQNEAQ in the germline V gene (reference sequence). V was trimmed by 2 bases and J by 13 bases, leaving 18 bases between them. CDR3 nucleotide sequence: TGTGCCAGCAGCTTACACCGGGACTCCCTCGGACAGTTCTTC. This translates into CASSLHRDSLGQFF.

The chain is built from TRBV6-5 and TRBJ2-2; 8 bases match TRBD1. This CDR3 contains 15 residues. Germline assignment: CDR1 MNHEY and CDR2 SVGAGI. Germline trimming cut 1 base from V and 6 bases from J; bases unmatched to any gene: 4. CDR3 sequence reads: CASSYYRQGPGELFF. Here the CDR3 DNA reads TGTGCCAGCAGTTACTACAGACAGGGGCCCGGGGAGCTGTTTTTT.

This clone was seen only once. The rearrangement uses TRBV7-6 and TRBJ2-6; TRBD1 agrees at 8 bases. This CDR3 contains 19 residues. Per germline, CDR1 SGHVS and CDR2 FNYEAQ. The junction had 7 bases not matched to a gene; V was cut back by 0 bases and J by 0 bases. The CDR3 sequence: CASSLARQGQSSGANVLTF. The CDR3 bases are TGTGCCAGCAGCTTAGCCCGACAGGGGCAGAGCTCTGGGGCCAACGTCCTGACTTTC. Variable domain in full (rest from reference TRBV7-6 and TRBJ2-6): GAGVSQSPRYKVTKRGQDVALRCDPISGHVSLYWYRQALGQGPEFLTYFNYEAQQDKSGLPNDRFSAERPEGSISTLTIQRTEQRDSAMYRCASSLARQGQSSGANVLTFGAGSRLTVL.

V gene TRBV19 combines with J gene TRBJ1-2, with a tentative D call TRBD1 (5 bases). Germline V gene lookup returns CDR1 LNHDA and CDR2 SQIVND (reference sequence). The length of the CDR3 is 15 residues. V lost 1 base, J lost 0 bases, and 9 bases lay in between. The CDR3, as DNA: TGTGCCAGTAGTATAGCAGGGCTTGCTAACTATGGCTACACCTTC. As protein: CASSIAGLANYGYTF.

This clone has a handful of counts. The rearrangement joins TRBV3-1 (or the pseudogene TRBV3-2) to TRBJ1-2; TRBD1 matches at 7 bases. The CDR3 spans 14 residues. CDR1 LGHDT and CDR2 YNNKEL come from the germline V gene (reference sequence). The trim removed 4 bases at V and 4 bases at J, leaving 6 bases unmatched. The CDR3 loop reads CASSPRQGSYGYTF. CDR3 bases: TGTGCCAGCAGCCCAAGACAGGGATCCTATGGCTACACCTTC.

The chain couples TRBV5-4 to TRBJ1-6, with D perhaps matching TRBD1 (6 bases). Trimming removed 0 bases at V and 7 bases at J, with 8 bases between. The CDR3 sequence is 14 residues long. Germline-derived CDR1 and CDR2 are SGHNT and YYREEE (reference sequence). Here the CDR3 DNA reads TGTGCCAGCAGCTTGGGACAGGACAATTCACCCCTCCACTTT. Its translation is CASSLGQDNSPLHF.

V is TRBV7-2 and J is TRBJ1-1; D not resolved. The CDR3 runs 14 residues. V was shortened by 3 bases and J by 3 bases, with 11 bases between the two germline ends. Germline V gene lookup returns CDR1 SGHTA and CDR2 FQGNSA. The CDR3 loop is CASSFQMRDTEAFF. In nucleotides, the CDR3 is TGTGCCAGCAGCTTCCAAATGAGGGACACTGAAGCTTTCTTT.

The DNA of the CDR3 is TGTGCCAGCAGCTTGGTCGTCAGGGGATCCCCAGATACGCAGTATTTT. It is translated as CASSLVVRGSPDTQYF. V usage is TRBV5-5 and J usage is TRBJ2-3; D is possibly TRBD1 (6 bases). The V gene lost 0 bases and the J gene lost 4 bases, with 15 bases spanning the gap. The CDR3 runs to 16 residues. The germline CDR1 and CDR2 sequences are SGHKS and YYEKEE (reference sequence).

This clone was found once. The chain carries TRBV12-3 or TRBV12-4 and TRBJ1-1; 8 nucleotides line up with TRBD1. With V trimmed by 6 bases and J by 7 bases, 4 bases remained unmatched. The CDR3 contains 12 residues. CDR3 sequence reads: CASRSGTGEAFF. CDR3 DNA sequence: TGTGCCAGCAGATCCGGGACAGGTGAAGCTTTCTTT.

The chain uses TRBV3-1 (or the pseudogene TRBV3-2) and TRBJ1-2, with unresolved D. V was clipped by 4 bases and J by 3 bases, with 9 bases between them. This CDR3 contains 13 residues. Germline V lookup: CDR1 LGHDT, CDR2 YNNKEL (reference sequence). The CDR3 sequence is CASSPDGYYGYTF. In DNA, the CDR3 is TGTGCCAGCAGCCCCGACGGATACTATGGCTACACCTTC.

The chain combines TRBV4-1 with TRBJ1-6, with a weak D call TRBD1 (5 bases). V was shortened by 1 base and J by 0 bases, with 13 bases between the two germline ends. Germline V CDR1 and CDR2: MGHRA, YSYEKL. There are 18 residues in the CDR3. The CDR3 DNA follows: TGCGCCAGCAGCCAAGGGGGACGGTCGAGCTCCTATAATTCACCCCTCCACTTT. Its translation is CASSQGGRSSSYNSPLHF.

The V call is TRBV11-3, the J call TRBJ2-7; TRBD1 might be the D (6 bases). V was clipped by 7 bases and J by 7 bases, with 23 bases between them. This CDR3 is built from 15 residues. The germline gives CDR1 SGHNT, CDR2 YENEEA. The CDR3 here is CASTRRPGHLQEQYF. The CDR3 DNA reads TGTGCCAGCACGAGACGACCGGGACATTTGCAGGAGCAGTACTTC.

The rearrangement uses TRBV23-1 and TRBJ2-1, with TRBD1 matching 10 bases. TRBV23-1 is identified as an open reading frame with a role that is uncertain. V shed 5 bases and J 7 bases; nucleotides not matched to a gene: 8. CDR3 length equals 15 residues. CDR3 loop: CASSRRDRGVNEQFF. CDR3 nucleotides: TGCGCCAGCAGTAGACGGGACAGGGGTGTGAATGAGCAGTTCTTC.

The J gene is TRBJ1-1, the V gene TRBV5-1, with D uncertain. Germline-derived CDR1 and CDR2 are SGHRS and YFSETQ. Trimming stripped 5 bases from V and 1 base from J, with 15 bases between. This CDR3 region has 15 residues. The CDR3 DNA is TGCGCCAGCAGGTGGCACACCCAAGAGAACACTGAAGCTTTCTTT. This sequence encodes CASRWHTQENTEAFF. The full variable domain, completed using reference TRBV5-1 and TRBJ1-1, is KAGVTQTPRYLIKTRGQQVTLSCSPISGHRSVSWYQQTPGQGLQFLFEYFSETQRNKGNFPGRFSGRQFSNSRSEMNVSTLELGDSALYLCASRWHTQENTEAFFGQGTRLTVV.

The CDR3 bases are TGTGCCAGCAGCGTAGAGGCGATGAACACTGAAGCTTTCTTT. Residues: CASSVEAMNTEAFF. V usage is TRBV9 and J usage is TRBJ1-1; D remains ambiguous. Trimming stripped 0 bases from V and 0 bases from J, with 6 bases between. CDR1 and CDR2 (germline): SGDLS, YYNGEE. This CDR3 is built from 14 residues.

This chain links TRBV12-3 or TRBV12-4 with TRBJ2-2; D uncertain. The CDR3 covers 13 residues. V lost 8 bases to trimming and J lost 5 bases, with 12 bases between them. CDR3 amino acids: CASLPQVTGELFF. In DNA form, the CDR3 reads TGTGCCAGCCTCCCTCAGGTGACCGGGGAGCTGTTTTTT.

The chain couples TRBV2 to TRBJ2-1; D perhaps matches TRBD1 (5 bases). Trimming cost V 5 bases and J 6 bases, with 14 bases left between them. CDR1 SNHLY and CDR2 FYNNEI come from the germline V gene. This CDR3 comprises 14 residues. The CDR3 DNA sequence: TGTGCCAGCAGTAAGGCCCGACAGACCAATGAGCAGTTCTTC. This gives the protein CASSKARQTNEQFF.